This entry features one T cell receptor beta chain sequence. This sample was taken from a study of blood T cell repertoires in COVID-19. Study context: COVID-19 samples, acute and convalescent, were from the United States, Italy and Spain. PBMCs, B-cell-depleted T cells, or T cells provided the cDNA or gDNA that made up the material.

In the authors' workflow: Researchers report that nucleated cell counts were estimated from reference gene primer amplification. Clones were sequenced by immunoSEQ multiplex PCR, and TCRdb holds only the in-frame ones, with some missing. V, J and clone size are taken as reported in that table, and D and trimming were inferred from the DNA itself. Found here are a few hundred thousand clones, more than 75% of them singletons; the top ten hold over 9%. The TCR was taken from a man at least 80 years old with acute or convalescent COVID-19. Sequenced sample: peripheral blood.

The CDR3 loop is CASSFSWGDTEAFF. CDR3 nucleotide sequence: TGTGCCAGCAGCTTTTCTTGGGGGGACACTGAAGCTTTCTTT. This chain uses TRBV5-4 with TRBJ1-1, with TRBD1 as a possible D gene (5 bases). This CDR3 is 14 amino acids long. The ends were cut back, 2 bases at V and 3 bases at J, with 11 bases in the middle. Germline assignment: CDR1 SGHNT and CDR2 YYREEE (reference sequence).